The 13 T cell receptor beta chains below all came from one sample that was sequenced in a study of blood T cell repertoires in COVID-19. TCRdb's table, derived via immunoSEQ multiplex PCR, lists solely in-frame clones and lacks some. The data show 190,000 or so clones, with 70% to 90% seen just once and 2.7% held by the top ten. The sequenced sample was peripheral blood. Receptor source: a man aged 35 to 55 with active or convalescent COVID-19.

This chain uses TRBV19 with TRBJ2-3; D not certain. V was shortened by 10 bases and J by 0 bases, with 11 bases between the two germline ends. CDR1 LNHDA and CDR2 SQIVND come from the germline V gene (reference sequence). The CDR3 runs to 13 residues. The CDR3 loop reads CATLKHSTDTQYF. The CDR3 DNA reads TGTGCCACCCTAAAGCATAGCACAGATACGCAGTATTTT.

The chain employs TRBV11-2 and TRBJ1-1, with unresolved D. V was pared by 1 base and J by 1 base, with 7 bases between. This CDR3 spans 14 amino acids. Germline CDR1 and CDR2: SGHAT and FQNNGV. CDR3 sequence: CASSLVGGNTEAFF. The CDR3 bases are TGTGCCAGCAGCTTAGTAGGCGGGAACACTGAAGCTTTCTTT.

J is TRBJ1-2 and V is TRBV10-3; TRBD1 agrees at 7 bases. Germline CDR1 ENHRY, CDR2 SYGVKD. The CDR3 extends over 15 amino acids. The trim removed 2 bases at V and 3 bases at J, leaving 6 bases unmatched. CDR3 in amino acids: CAISETTGLDYGYTF. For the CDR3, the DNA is TGTGCCATCAGTGAGACGACAGGGCTCGACTATGGCTACACCTTC.

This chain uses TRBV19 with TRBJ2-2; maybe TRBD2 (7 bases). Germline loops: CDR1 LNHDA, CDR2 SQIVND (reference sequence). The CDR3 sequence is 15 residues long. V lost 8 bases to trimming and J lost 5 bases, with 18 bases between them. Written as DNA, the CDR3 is TGTGCCAGTGGGTTTAGGGGGGGCGGAACCGGGGAGCTGTTTTTT. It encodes CASGFRGGGTGELFF.

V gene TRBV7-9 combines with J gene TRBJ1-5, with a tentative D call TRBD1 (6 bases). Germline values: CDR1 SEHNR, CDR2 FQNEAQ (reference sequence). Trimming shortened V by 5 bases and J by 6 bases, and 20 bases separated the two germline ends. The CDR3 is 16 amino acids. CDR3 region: CASSLGTLGIGQPQHF. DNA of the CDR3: TGTGCCAGCAGCCTAGGGACACTCGGCATTGGTCAGCCCCAGCATTTT.

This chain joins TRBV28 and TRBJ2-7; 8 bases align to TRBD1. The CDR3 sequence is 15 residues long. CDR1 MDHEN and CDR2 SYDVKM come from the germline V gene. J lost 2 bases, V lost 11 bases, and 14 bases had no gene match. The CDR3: CAGSTGVQYTYEQYF. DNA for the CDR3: TGTGCCGGCTCGACAGGGGTGCAATACACCTACGAGCAGTACTTC.

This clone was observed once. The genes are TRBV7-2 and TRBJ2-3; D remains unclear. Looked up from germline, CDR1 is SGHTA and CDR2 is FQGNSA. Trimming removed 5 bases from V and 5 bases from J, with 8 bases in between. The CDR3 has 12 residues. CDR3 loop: CASSALVDTQYF. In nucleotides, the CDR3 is TGTGCCAGCAGCGCCCTAGTAGATACGCAGTATTTT.

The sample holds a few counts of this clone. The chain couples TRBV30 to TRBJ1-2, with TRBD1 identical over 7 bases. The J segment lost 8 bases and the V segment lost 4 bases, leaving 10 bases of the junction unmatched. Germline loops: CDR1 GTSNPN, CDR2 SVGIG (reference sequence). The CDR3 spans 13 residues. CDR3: CAWIPGTAGGYTF. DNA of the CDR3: TGTGCCTGGATCCCTGGGACAGCCGGGGGCTACACCTTC.

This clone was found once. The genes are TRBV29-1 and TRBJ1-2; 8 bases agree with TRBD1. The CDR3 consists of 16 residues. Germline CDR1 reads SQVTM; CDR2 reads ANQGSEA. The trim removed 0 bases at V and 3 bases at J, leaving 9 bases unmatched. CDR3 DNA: TGCAGCGTTGAAGATAGGTGGAGGACAGGGTACTATGGCTACACCTTC. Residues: CSVEDRWRTGYYGYTF.

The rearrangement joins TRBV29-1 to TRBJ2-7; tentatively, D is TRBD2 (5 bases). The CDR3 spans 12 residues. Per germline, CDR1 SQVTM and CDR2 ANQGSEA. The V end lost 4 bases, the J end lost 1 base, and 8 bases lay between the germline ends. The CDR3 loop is CSVGGESYEQYF. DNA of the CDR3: TGCAGCGTTGGTGGGGAGTCCTACGAGCAGTACTTC.

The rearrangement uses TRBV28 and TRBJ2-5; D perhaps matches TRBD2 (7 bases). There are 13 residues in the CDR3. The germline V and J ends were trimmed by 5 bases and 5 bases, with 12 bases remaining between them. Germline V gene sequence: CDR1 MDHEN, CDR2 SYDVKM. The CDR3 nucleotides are TGTGCCAGCAGTGGGGGGGCAGGGGAGACCCAGTACTTC. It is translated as CASSGGAGETQYF.

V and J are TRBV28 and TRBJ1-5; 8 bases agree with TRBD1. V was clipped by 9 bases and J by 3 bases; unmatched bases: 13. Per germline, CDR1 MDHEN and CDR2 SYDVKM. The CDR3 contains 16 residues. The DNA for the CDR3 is TGTGCCAGTAAAAAAGACAGGGGTCTCCCCAATCAGCCCCAGCATTTT. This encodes CASKKDRGLPNQPQHF.

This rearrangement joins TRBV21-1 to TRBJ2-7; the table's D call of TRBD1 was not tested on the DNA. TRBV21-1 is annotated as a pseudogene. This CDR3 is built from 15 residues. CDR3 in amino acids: CASSNRAGDPYEQYF. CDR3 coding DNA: TGTGCCAGCAGCAACAGAGCAGGGGATCCCTACGAGCAGTACTTC.